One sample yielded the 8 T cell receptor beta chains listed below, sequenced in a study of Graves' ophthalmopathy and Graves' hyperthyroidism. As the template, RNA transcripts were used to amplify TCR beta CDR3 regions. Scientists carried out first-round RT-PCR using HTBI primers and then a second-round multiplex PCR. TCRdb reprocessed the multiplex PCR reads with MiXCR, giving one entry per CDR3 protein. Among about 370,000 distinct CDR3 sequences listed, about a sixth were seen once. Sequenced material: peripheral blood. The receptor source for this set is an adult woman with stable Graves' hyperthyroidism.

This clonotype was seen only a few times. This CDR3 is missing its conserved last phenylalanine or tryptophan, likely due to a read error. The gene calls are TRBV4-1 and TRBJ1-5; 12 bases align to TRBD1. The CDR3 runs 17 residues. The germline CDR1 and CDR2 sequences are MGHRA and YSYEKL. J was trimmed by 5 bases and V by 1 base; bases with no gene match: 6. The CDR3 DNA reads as TGCGCCAGCAGCCAAGTCGGGGGGACAGGGGGCGATCAGCCCCAGCATTCT. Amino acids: CASSQVGGTGGDQPQHS.

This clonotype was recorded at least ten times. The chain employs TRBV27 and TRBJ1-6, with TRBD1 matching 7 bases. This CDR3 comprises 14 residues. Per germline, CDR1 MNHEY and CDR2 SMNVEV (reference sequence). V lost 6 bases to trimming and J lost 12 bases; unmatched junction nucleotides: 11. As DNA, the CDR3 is TGTGCCAGCAGCGGGGACAGAAATTGGGAACCCCTCCACTTT. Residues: CASSGDRNWEPLHF.

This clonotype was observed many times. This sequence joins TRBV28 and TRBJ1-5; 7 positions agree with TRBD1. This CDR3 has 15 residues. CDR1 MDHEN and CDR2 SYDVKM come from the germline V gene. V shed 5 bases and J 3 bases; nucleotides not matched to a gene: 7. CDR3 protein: CASSTGTALNQPQHF. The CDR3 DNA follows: TGTGCCAGCAGTACGGGGACAGCACTCAATCAGCCCCAGCATTTT.

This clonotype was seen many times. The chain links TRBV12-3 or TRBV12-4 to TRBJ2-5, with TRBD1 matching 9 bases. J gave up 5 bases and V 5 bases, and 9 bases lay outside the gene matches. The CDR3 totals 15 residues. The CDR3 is CASSLFRDRVETQYF. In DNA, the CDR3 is TGTGCCAGCAGTCTATTCCGGGACAGGGTGGAGACCCAGTACTTC.

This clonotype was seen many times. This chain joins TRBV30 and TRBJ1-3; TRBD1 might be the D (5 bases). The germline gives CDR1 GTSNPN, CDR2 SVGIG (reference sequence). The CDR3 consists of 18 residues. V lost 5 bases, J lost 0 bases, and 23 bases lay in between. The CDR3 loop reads CAWLLWGLRTYSGNTIYF. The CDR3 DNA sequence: TGTGCCTGGTTGCTTTGGGGACTAAGAACTTACTCTGGAAACACCATATATTTT.

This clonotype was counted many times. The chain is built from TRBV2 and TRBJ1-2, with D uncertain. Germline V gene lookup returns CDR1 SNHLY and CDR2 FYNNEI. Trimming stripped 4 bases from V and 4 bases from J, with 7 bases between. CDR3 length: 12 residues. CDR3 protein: CASSVGRYGYTF. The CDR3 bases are TGTGCCAGCAGTGTTGGACGCTATGGCTACACCTTC.

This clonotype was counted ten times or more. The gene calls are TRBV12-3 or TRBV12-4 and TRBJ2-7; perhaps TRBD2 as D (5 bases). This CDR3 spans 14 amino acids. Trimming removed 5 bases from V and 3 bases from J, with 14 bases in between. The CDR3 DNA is TGTGCCAGCAGTCCCTCTCCGGGGAGCTACGAGCAGTACTTC. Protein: CASSPSPGSYEQYF.

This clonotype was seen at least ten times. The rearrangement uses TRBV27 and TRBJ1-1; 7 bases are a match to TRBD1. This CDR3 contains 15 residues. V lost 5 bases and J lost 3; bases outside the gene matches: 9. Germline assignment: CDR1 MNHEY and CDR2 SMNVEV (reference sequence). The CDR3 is CASSVQGLGYTEAFF. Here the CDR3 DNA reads TGTGCCAGCAGTGTACAGGGGCTGGGGTACACTGAAGCTTTCTTT.